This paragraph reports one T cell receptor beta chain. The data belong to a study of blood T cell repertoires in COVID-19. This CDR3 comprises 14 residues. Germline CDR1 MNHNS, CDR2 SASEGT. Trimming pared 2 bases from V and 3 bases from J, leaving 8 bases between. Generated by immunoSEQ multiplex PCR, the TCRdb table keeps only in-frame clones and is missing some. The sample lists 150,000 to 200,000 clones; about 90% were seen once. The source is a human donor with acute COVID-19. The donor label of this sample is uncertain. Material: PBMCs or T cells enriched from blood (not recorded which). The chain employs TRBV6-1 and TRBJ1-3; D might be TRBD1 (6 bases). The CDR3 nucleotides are TGTGCCAGCAGTGAAAGGGGGGGTGGAAACACCATATATTTT. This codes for CASSERGGGNTIYF.